Sequencing of this T cell receptor (beta chain) was carried out in a study of blood T cell repertoires in COVID-19. Study-level information: Samples representing acute and convalescent COVID-19 were sourced from the United States, Italy and Spain.

The germline V gene encodes CDR1 SGHAT and CDR2 FQNNGV. The CDR3 has 18 residues. V lost 4 bases, J lost 3 bases, and 22 bases lay in between. The method was immunoSEQ multiplex PCR; TCRdb's version includes in-frame clones alone and lacks a portion of them. Among 360,000 or so clones listed, approximately 89% were seen once. The sample comprised peripheral blood. The chain couples TRBV11-2 to TRBJ1-3; D uncertain. This TCR derives from an older woman with COVID-19, enrolled during active disease. CDR3 bases: TGTGCCAGCAGCTCCGGGGTGCGGGGATCGGTCGGTGGAAACACCATATATTTT. Residues: CASSSGVRGSVGGNTIYF. The entire variable domain, with the rest obtained from reference TRBV11-2 and TRBJ1-3, is as follows: EAGVAQSPRYKIIEKRQSVAFWCNPISGHATLYWYQQILGQGPKLLIQFQNNGVVDDSQLPKDRFSAERLKGVDSTLKIQPAKLEDSAVYLCASSSGVRGSVGGNTIYFGEGSWLTVV.